These 17 T cell receptor beta chains originate from one sample sequenced in a study of CD8+ T cells in alopecia areata. TCR sequencing used cDNA made by reverse transcription of extracted RNA. Here immunoSEQ multiplex PCR was the method, and the copy in TCRdb shows in-frame clones only, minus some. The sample consists of about 150,000 clones, less than 65% of them appearing once. Sequenced material: CD8+ T cells sorted from blood, taken at week 0. The receptors here all came from a human donor with alopecia areata.

J is TRBJ2-7 and V is TRBV13, with unresolved D. In germline, CDR1 is PRHDT, CDR2 FYEKMQ (reference sequence). The CDR3 runs to 12 residues. The V end lost 2 bases, the J end lost 0 bases, and 2 bases lay between the germline ends. CDR3 nucleotide sequence: TGTGCCAGCAGCTTAAGCTCCTACGAGCAGTACTTC. This translates into CASSLSSYEQYF.

J is TRBJ2-4 and V is TRBV29-1; a possible D gene is TRBD2 (5 bases). Trimming shortened V by 3 bases and J by 6 bases, and 6 bases separated the two germline ends. In germline, CDR1 is SQVTM, CDR2 ANQGSEA. The CDR3 consists of 11 residues. The CDR3 nucleotides read TGCAGCGTTGATGAGGGAAACATTCAGTACTTC. Translation: CSVDEGNIQYF.

The V call is TRBV20-1, the J call TRBJ1-1, with D hard to call. This CDR3 spans 9 amino acids. Germline V CDR1 and CDR2: DFQATT, SNEGSKA (reference sequence). V was cut by 0 bases and J by 11 bases, with 4 bases left in between. The CDR3 sequence is CSARDGAFF. DNA of the CDR3: TGCAGTGCTAGAGACGGTGCTTTCTTT.

The genes are TRBV27 and TRBJ1-1; the D gene is possibly TRBD1 (5 bases). This CDR3 comprises 15 residues. Germline V CDR1 and CDR2: MNHEY, SMNVEV (reference sequence). V lost 1 base, J lost 3 bases, and 12 bases lay in between. The CDR3 nucleotides are TGTGCCAGCAGTTTATGGGGCCCGGTGGACACTGAAGCTTTCTTT. As protein: CASSLWGPVDTEAFF.

V usage is TRBV11-2 and J usage is TRBJ2-5; D might be TRBD1 (6 bases). There are 15 residues in the CDR3. CDR1 and CDR2 (germline): SGHAT, FQNNGV. The germline V and J ends were trimmed by 0 bases and 5 bases, with 13 bases remaining between them. The CDR3 DNA reads TGTGCCAGCAGCTTAGATCAGAGGGGGTTGGAGACCCAGTACTTC. Translated: CASSLDQRGLETQYF.

As DNA, the CDR3 is TGCAGCGTTGTGTGGACAGGCCCCATCGAGACCCAGTACTTC. Its protein product is CSVVWTGPIETQYF. The chain carries TRBV29-1 and TRBJ2-5, with 7 bases matching TRBD1. Germline V gene lookup returns CDR1 SQVTM and CDR2 ANQGSEA. CDR3 size: 14 residues. The J segment lost 5 bases and the V segment lost 4 bases, leaving 10 bases of the junction unmatched. The variable domain in full, with the rest retrieved from reference TRBV29-1 and TRBJ2-5, is SAVISQKPSRDICQRGTSLTIQCQVDSQVTMMFWYRQQPGQSLTLIATANQGSEATYESGFVIDKFPISRPNLTFSTLTVSNMSPEDSSIYLCSVVWTGPIETQYFGPGTRLLVL.

The CDR3 sequence: CASRPGTDNTEAFF. CDR3 nucleotide sequence: TGCGCCAGCAGACCCGGGACAGATAACACTGAAGCTTTCTTT. The V call is TRBV5-1, the J call TRBJ1-1; TRBD1 matches 7 bases. V gave up 5 bases and J gave up 2 bases; unmatched junction bases: 6. CDR3 length: 14 residues. Germline assignment: CDR1 SGHRS and CDR2 YFSETQ.

This clone was seen once. J is TRBJ1-1 and V is TRBV13; 8 nucleotides line up with TRBD1. The CDR3 spans 15 residues. The J segment lost 1 base and the V segment lost 5 bases, leaving 6 bases of the junction unmatched. Germline V CDR1 and CDR2: PRHDT, FYEKMQ (reference sequence). For the CDR3, the DNA is TGTGCCAGCAGCCAAGACAGGGGATGGAACACTGAAGCTTTCTTT. This gives the protein CASSQDRGWNTEAFF.

This chain joins TRBV29-1 and TRBJ1-2; no clear D. The CDR3 is made up of 14 amino acids. Germline CDR1 and CDR2: SQVTM and ANQGSEA. V was shortened by 3 bases and J by 8 bases, with 19 bases between the two germline ends. The DNA for the CDR3 is TGCAGCGTTGACCTACCGACGCGGGAAGACGGCTACACCTTC. Amino acids: CSVDLPTREDGYTF.

Remarks on this clone: Given a much more abundant clone one base away, this may be a read error. The genes are TRBV6-5 and TRBJ2-3, with D possibly TRBD1 on 5 matching bases. Germline V lookup: CDR1 MNHEY, CDR2 SVGAGI. The CDR3 runs 13 residues. The V gene lost 5 bases and the J gene lost 2 bases, with 8 bases spanning the gap. CDR3 coding DNA: TGTGCCAGCAGTCCCAGGGACACAGATACGCAGTATTTT. The encoded protein is CASSPRDTDTQYF.

This clone was found a few times. The chain uses TRBV6-5 and TRBJ1-1, with D hard to call. This CDR3 is built from 14 residues. From germline, CDR1 is MNHEY and CDR2 SVGAGI. V was trimmed by 0 bases and J by 1 base, leaving 6 bases between them. The CDR3, as DNA: TGTGCCAGCAGTTACTCTGCAGGGAACACTGAAGCTTTCTTT. Protein sequence: CASSYSAGNTEAFF.

This chain uses TRBV5-1 with TRBJ1-6; D unclear. Germline V gene data show CDR1 as SGHRS and CDR2 as YFSETQ. This CDR3 is 15 amino acids long. Deletions cut 4 bases from V and 8 bases from J, with 16 bases between. The CDR3, as DNA: TGCGCCAGCAGCCCCCGGACGGGAGAGGATTCACCCCTCCACTTT. As protein: CASSPRTGEDSPLHF.

The rearrangement uses TRBV11-2 and TRBJ1-1; no firm D call. CDR3 length equals 13 residues. The germline V and J ends were trimmed by 0 bases and 0 bases, with 2 bases remaining between them. Germline V gene lookup returns CDR1 SGHAT and CDR2 FQNNGV. The CDR3 loop reads CASSLEVNTEAFF. As DNA, the CDR3 is TGTGCCAGCAGCTTAGAGGTGAACACTGAAGCTTTCTTT.

The chain links TRBV29-1 to TRBJ2-5; possibly TRBD1 for D (6 bases). The germline gives CDR1 SQVTM, CDR2 ANQGSEA. V was trimmed by 6 bases and J by 0 bases, leaving 17 bases between them. The CDR3 is made up of 15 amino acids. CDR3 protein: CSVETGTQYQETQYF. The CDR3 region has the DNA TGCAGCGTAGAAACGGGGACACAGTACCAAGAGACCCAGTACTTC.

J is TRBJ1-5 and V is TRBV15; the D gene is possibly TRBD1 (5 bases). The germline V and J ends were trimmed by 3 bases and 7 bases, with 16 bases remaining between them. Germline V gene data show CDR1 as LNHNV and CDR2 as YYDKDF (reference sequence). This CDR3 is built from 15 residues. CDR3: CATSRYRVGTQPQHF. Written as DNA, the CDR3 is TGTGCCACCAGCAGGTACAGAGTGGGGACGCAGCCCCAGCATTTT.

This clone occurred a few times. The rearrangement joins TRBV6-6 to TRBJ1-1, with 8 bases aligning to TRBD1. The CDR3 has 12 residues. The germline CDR1 and CDR2 sequences are MNHNY and SVGAGI (reference sequence). Trimming cost V 5 bases and J 5 bases; bases outside gene matches: 1. CDR3 sequence (DNA): TGTGCCAGCAGTAGGACAGGGACTGAAGCTTTCTTT. It codes for CASSRTGTEAFF.

The table lists this clone with a few counts. This sequence joins TRBV4-3 and TRBJ1-1, with 7 bases identical to TRBD1. The CDR3 has 14 amino acids. Germline lookup yields CDR1 LGHNA and CDR2 YSLEER. V dropped 0 bases and J dropped 3; count of bases not matched to a gene: 1. The CDR3 loop is CASSQDQGDTEAFF. CDR3 sequence (DNA): TGCGCCAGCAGCCAAGATCAGGGGGACACTGAAGCTTTCTTT.